One sample yielded the 25 T cell receptor beta chains listed below, sequenced in a study of T-cell memory formation after mild COVID-19 (dated by TCRdb to the early 2020s). Library preparation employed 5' RACE. The instrument given in TCRdb is Illumina NovaSeq 6000. TCRdb ran its own pipeline on the public reads, namely fastp trimming at Q25 and MiXCR clone calling, and kept in-frame beta chains. Identical CDR3 protein sequences are pooled into one entry, listed with their most common genes and DNA. For this sample the table gives tens of thousands of distinct CDR3 sequences, of which about a sixth were detected only once. The ten largest clones capture 30% to 35% of the sample. Sequencing was performed on PBMCs or a T cell subset sorted from them (not recorded which). These receptors all stem from an adult woman who had mild COVID-19 (a few samples of this study predate the infection). The sample titles of this study are shuffled in the database, so cell type and time point are left out; the donor was told from shared clones.

This chain joins TRBV12-3 or TRBV12-4 and TRBJ2-7; either TRBD1 or TRBD2 may fit D (5 bases each). The germline V and J ends were trimmed by 7 bases and 2 bases, with 21 bases remaining between them. There are 16 residues in the CDR3. Here the CDR3 DNA reads TGTGCCAGCAATCGCTACCCCTCCCCGGGACCCTACGAGCAGTACTTC. This encodes CASNRYPSPGPYEQYF.

This clonotype was picked up a small number of times. The CDR3 sequence: CASFRKALFF. The CDR3 DNA sequence: TGTGCCAGCTTTAGGAAGGCGCTGTTTTTT. The rearrangement joins TRBV12-3 or TRBV12-4 to TRBJ2-2; D remains unclear. The CDR3 spans 10 residues. V lost 8 bases and J lost 13, with 11 bases in between.

V is TRBV7-3 and J is TRBJ1-6; possible D gene TRBD1, 6 bases. Germline V gene lookup returns CDR1 SGHTA and CDR2 FQGTGA. Between the trimmed V and J ends, which lost 5 bases and 7 bases, there was a span of 15 bases. This CDR3 region has 15 residues. The DNA for the CDR3 is TGTGCCAGCAGCGGAACGGGGGGCGGAAATTCACCCCTCCACTTT. Translating gives CASSGTGGGNSPLHF.

This clonotype has a handful of counts. The chain has TRBV4-1 and TRBJ2-2, with 7 bases fitting TRBD1. In germline, CDR1 is MGHRA, CDR2 YSYEKL. Trimming removed 2 bases from V and 6 bases from J; junction bases left unmatched: 3. The CDR3 consists of 14 residues. The CDR3 loop reads CASSQTTGAGELFF. The CDR3 region has the DNA TGCGCCAGCAGCCAAACCACAGGGGCCGGGGAGCTGTTTTTT.

The CDR3 sequence: CSVETPDRVYGYTF. The CDR3 nucleotides are TGCAGCGTTGAAACGCCGGACAGGGTCTATGGCTACACCTTC. V usage is TRBV29-1 and J usage is TRBJ1-2; 8 positions match TRBD1. The V gene end was trimmed by 2 bases and the J gene end by 4 bases; junction bases not matched to a gene: 6. This CDR3 spans 14 amino acids. From germline, CDR1 is SQVTM and CDR2 ANQGSEA.

The chain has TRBV25-1 and TRBJ2-2; maybe TRBD2 (6 bases). V shed 3 bases and J shed 5 bases, with 10 bases lying between them. The germline V gene has CDR1 MGHDK and CDR2 SYGVNS. The CDR3 is 14 residues long. CDR3 nucleotide sequence: TGTGCCAGCAGTGAGCGGGCGGGGACCGGGGAGCTGTTTTTT. It translates to CASSERAGTGELFF.

This clonotype was seen more than once but under ten times. The chain carries TRBV7-6 and TRBJ2-5; weak D call: TRBD2 (5 bases). In germline, CDR1 is SGHVS, CDR2 FNYEAQ. CDR3 length equals 14 residues. V shed 5 bases and J shed 4 bases, with 14 bases lying between them. CDR3 protein: CASSPRAPGETQYF. The CDR3 DNA follows: TGTGCCAGCAGCCCGAGGGCCCCAGGAGAGACCCAGTACTTC.

This clonotype occurred a few times. The chain couples TRBV18 to TRBJ2-7, with D possibly TRBD1 on 5 matching bases. Per germline, CDR1 KGHSH and CDR2 LQKENI. The CDR3 is 13 amino acids. Deletions cut 6 bases from V and 6 bases from J, with 15 bases between. CDR3 nucleotides: TGTGCCAGCTCTCCTGCAGGGTCGTTCGAGCAGTACTTC. This gives the protein CASSPAGSFEQYF.

This clonotype appeared a few times. This rearrangement joins TRBV5-6 to TRBJ2-7, with 7 bases identical to TRBD1. Germline loops: CDR1 SGHDT, CDR2 YYEEEE. J gave up 5 bases and V 4 bases, and 18 bases lay outside the gene matches. The CDR3 is made up of 17 amino acids. DNA for the CDR3: TGTGCCAGCAGCCTAGTACCCGGTGTGACAGGGTCCCACGAGCAGTACTTC. Translated, it gives CASSLVPGVTGSHEQYF.

CDR3 region: CASSEEFNYGYTF. The CDR3 nucleotides are TGCGCCAGCAGTGAGGAGTTCAACTATGGCTACACCTTC. The chain combines TRBV10-2 with TRBJ1-2; D remains ambiguous. The length of the CDR3 is 13 residues. Trimming removed 2 bases at V and 2 bases at J, with 6 bases between. The germline CDR1 and CDR2 sequences are WSHSY and SAAADI.

The rearrangement uses TRBV11-3 and TRBJ2-1, with TRBD2 matching over 7 bases. Per the germline V gene, CDR1 is SGHNT and CDR2 is YENEEA. Trimming cost V 5 bases and J 0 bases; bases outside gene matches: 7. This CDR3 spans 16 amino acids. CDR3 residues: CASSARDYFSYNEQFF. The CDR3, as DNA: TGTGCCAGCAGCGCTCGGGACTACTTCTCCTACAATGAGCAGTTCTTC.

This chain uses TRBV20-1 with TRBJ2-7; a possible D gene is TRBD1 (6 bases). The CDR3 is made up of 13 amino acids. The germline gives CDR1 DFQATT, CDR2 SNEGSKA (reference sequence). V lost 3 bases, J lost 5 bases, and 14 bases lay in between. CDR3 region: CSARAPRGNEQYF. In nucleotides, the CDR3 is TGCAGTGCTAGGGCCCCGAGGGGGAACGAGCAGTACTTC.

This clonotype was seen a handful of times. This sequence joins TRBV12-3 or TRBV12-4 and TRBJ2-1; the D is unclear. CDR3 length: 13 amino acids. Trimming left V 7 bases short and J 8 bases short, with 15 bases between. The CDR3 bases are TGTGCCAGCACCCAGCCCTCCCGAGATGAGCAGTTCTTC. It translates to CASTQPSRDEQFF.

This clonotype was observed a few times. This sequence joins TRBV24-1 and TRBJ2-2, with a possible D match to TRBD1 (7 bases). In germline, CDR1 is KGHDR, CDR2 SFDVKD. The V gene lost 6 bases and the J gene lost 4 bases, with 14 bases spanning the gap. CDR3 length: 15 amino acids. CDR3 in DNA: TGTGCCACCAGTCCAGGGGGGCAAGGCACCGGGGAGCTGTTTTTT. Its protein product is CATSPGGQGTGELFF.

V usage is TRBV7-9 and J usage is TRBJ1-2; D unresolved. Germline V CDR1 and CDR2: SEHNR, FQNEAQ (reference sequence). The CDR3 length is 15 residues. Trimming left V 1 base short and J 2 bases short, with 11 bases between. For the CDR3, the DNA is TGTGCCAGCAGCTTAGTCGCGGCGGGGAACTATGGCTACACCTTC. Translated: CASSLVAAGNYGYTF.

This clonotype was seen a few times. This sequence joins TRBV29-1 and TRBJ2-1; a weak D match, TRBD2 (6 bases). The CDR3 loop spans 13 amino acids. Trimming pared 4 bases from V and 0 bases from J, leaving 7 bases between. The V gene's germline CDR1 is SQVTM and CDR2 ANQGSEA. CDR3 region: CSVGLVSYNEQFF. Written as DNA, the CDR3 is TGCAGCGTTGGACTAGTCTCCTACAATGAGCAGTTCTTC.

V and J are TRBV5-1 and TRBJ2-7; 8 bases agree with TRBD2. CDR1 is SGHRS, CDR2 YFSETQ, per germline. CDR3 length equals 16 residues. The V gene end was trimmed by 3 bases and the J gene end by 3 bases; junction bases not matched to a gene: 11. CDR3 sequence (DNA): TGCGCCAGCAGCTCATCGCATAGCGGGAAGGGCTACGAGCAGTACTTC. This sequence encodes CASSSSHSGKGYEQYF.

The chain recombines TRBV7-9 with TRBJ1-1, with D hard to call. Germline V gene data show CDR1 as SEHNR and CDR2 as FQNEAQ (reference sequence). The CDR3 sequence is 12 residues long. Trimming left V 6 bases short and J 7 bases short, with 12 bases between. CDR3 nucleotide sequence: TGTGCCAGCAGGGGCCCCCTTGATGAAGCTTTCTTT. It is translated as CASRGPLDEAFF.

This clonotype has more than one count but fewer than ten. The chain carries TRBV19 and TRBJ2-2; D is unresolved. V gave up 0 bases and J gave up 6 bases, with 2 bases separating them. Per germline, CDR1 LNHDA and CDR2 SQIVND (reference sequence). The CDR3 length is 12 residues. The CDR3 DNA reads TGTGCCAGTAGTATAGATCCCGGGGAGCTGTTTTTT. This gives the protein CASSIDPGELFF. Full variable domain (remainder filled in from reference TRBV19 and TRBJ2-2): DGGITQSPKYLFRKEGQNVTLSCEQNLNHDAMYWYRQDPGQGLRLIYYSQIVNDFQKGDIAEGYSVSREKKESFPLTVTSAQKNPTAFYLCASSIDPGELFFGEGSRLTVL.

This clonotype has only a few counts. The chain is built from TRBV7-6 and TRBJ2-3; possible D gene TRBD2, 5 bases. This CDR3 is built from 15 residues. In germline, CDR1 is SGHVS, CDR2 FNYEAQ. Trimming shortened V by 1 base and J by 2 bases, and 10 bases separated the two germline ends. The CDR3 loop reads CASSLEADYTDTQYF. The DNA for the CDR3 is TGTGCCAGCAGCTTAGAAGCGGATTACACAGATACGCAGTATTTT.

This clonotype was detected a few times. This chain links TRBV5-6 with TRBJ1-2; 8 bases are shared with TRBD1. V dropped 1 base and J dropped 3; count of bases not matched to a gene: 5. CDR1 and CDR2 from the germline V gene are SGHDT and YYEEEE. The CDR3 sequence is 15 residues long. The CDR3 nucleotides are TGTGCCAGCAGCTTGATCGGGACAGGTCACTATGGCTACACCTTC. Translation: CASSLIGTGHYGYTF.

This clonotype was observed many times. The chain combines TRBV19 with TRBJ2-7; a possible D gene is TRBD2 (6 bases). Germline values: CDR1 LNHDA, CDR2 SQIVND (reference sequence). Trimming removed 5 bases at V and 0 bases at J, with 17 bases between. The CDR3 covers 16 residues. The CDR3 DNA reads TGTGCCAGTAGTTACCACGGGGGATCATACTCCTACGAGCAGTACTTC. As protein: CASSYHGGSYSYEQYF.

This clonotype showed up many times. The chain carries TRBV19 and TRBJ2-1; no definite D call. Deletions cut 1 base from V and 2 bases from J, with 9 bases between. Germline-derived CDR1 and CDR2 are LNHDA and SQIVND (reference sequence). The CDR3 runs to 15 residues. Written as DNA, the CDR3 is TGTGCCAGTAGTATAGCGGGTGGGGCCTACAATGAGCAGTTCTTC. As protein: CASSIAGGAYNEQFF.

V is TRBV20-1 and J is TRBJ2-7; D may match TRBD1 or TRBD2 (5 bases each). CDR3 length: 13 amino acids. Germline values: CDR1 DFQATT, CDR2 SNEGSKA (reference sequence). Trimming shortened V by 4 bases and J by 0 bases, and 10 bases separated the two germline ends. In DNA, the CDR3 is TGCAGTGCTACAGGGACGACCTCCTACGAGCAGTACTTC. Its translation: CSATGTTSYEQYF.

This clonotype has a handful of counts. This sequence joins TRBV7-9 and TRBJ2-6; the D call may be TRBD1 or TRBD2 (5 bases each). CDR1 is SEHNR and CDR2 is FQNEAQ in the germline V gene (reference sequence). This CDR3 region has 15 residues. Trimming took 5 bases from V and 0 from J, leaving 8 bases between them. CDR3 coding DNA: TGTGCCAGCAGCCGGGACCGCTCTGGGGCCAACGTCCTGACTTTC. This sequence encodes CASSRDRSGANVLTF.